Below, one T cell receptor beta chain is given with its context. The method was immunoSEQ multiplex PCR; TCRdb's version includes in-frame clones alone and lacks a portion of them. The sample shows 15,000 to 20,000 clones, over 85% of them seen only once. The CDR3 length is 15 residues. Germline CDR1 reads SEHNR; CDR2 reads FQNEAQ (reference sequence). With 5 bases removed from V and 1 base from J, the gap between germline ends came to 14 bases. This sample is drawn from a study of chemoradiotherapy in HPV16-positive cancers. The V gene is TRBV7-9, the J gene TRBJ1-1; no firm D call. This clonotype was obtained from a human donor with HPV-associated anogenital cancer. The specimen was blood, collected from a patient who underwent chemoradiotherapy. CDR3 sequence: CASSLAGRPNTEAFF. The CDR3 nucleotides are TGTGCCAGCAGCCTCGCAGGTAGGCCGAACACTGAAGCTTTCTTT.